This note documents a single TCR beta chain sequence. Its antigen remains unidentified. This sample is part of a study of Ad26.COV2.S vaccination and SARS-CoV-2 variants. Study overall: Intramuscular Ad26.COV2.S doses were given once or twice, 56 days apart. Study-wide findings and caveats: From the TCR breadth and depth analyses, total T cell responses may have been underestimated. Post-vaccination breadth of spike-specific CD8+ and CD4+ T cell responses was reportedly substantial.

Treatment specified: some 20 received Ad26.COV2.S at low or high dose, single or two shots; about 5 received placebo; per-sample allocation not given. Specimens were obtained on day 63 following the first vaccine or placebo injection. Aged 18-55 years, donor was enrolled in Boston around 2020. Germline assignment: CDR1 LGHNA and CDR2 YNFKEQ. CDR3 length equals 14 residues. V gave up 4 bases and J gave up 8 bases, with 17 bases separating them. The table came from immunoSEQ multiplex PCR; TCRdb's copy has only in-frame clones and leaves some out. The sample holds approximately 420,000 clones; more than 85% are singletons and the top ten take under 3.5%.

The source is a person between 18 and 59 years old who received the Ad26.COV2.S COVID-19 vaccine or a placebo. The rearrangement links TRBV4-2 to TRBJ1-2; no clear D. The sample consisted of peripheral blood, taken in a trial of Ad26.COV2.S vaccine versus placebo. This chain's CDR3 is CASSPMVRGGGYTF. For the CDR3, the DNA is TGTGCCAGCAGCCCCATGGTTCGGGGAGGCGGCTACACCTTC.